These T cell receptor beta chains were read from a single sample in a study of T cell repertoires in cytomegalovirus infection. These receptors have no known antigen. Via MiXCR, TCRdb re-called the reads, giving one row per CDR3 protein. Here the sample spans nearly 700,000 distinct CDR3 sequences, approximately 33% being singletons. This material consisted of cultured PBMCs, taken from culture after CMV antigen stimulation. These receptor sequences come from a human donor in good health (CMV status not recorded). Some clones in this sample may be carry-over from other donors' samples. CDR3s include the opening cysteine and the closing phenylalanine or tryptophan. A D gene is named only where the DNA matches it firmly. For some rows the clone size is stated as once, few or many, or as a class when expanded; others skip it.

D,V,J,size,CDR3,DNA
TRBD2,TRBV5-4,TRBJ2-3,-,CASSLTWTSEADTQYF,TGTGCCAGCAGCCTGACGTGGACTAGTGAGGCAGATACGCAGTATTTT
TRBD1,TRBV24-1,TRBJ1-4,few,CATSARGTGSEKLFF,TGTGCCACCAGTGCTCGCGGGACAGGGAGTGAAAAACTGTTTTTT
-,TRBV7-2,TRBJ1-1,many,CASSPRGSWNTEAFF,TGTGCCAGCAGCCCGAGGGGGTCTTGGAACACTGAAGCTTTCTTT
TRBD2,TRBV12-5,TRBJ2-5,few,CASGRPSGSPETQYF,TGTGCTAGTGGCCGCCCCAGCGGGAGCCCCGAGACCCAGTACTTC
-,TRBV28,TRBJ1-6,-,CGWGSYNSPLHF,TGTGGCTGGGGCTCCTATAATTCACCCCTCCACTTT
-,TRBV5-4,TRBJ2-5,-,CASRDAQRTPETQYF,TGTGCCAGCAGAGATGCCCAGCGAACGCCAGAGACCCAGTACTTC
TRBD2,TRBV7-8,TRBJ2-1,few,CASSLARGGRAKYEQFF,TGTGCCAGCAGCTTAGCGCGAGGCGGGAGGGCCAAGTATGAGCAGTTCTTC
TRBD2,TRBV7-2,TRBJ2-1,many,CASSLRGRLAGVGDEQFF,TGTGCCAGCAGCTTAAGAGGGCGCCTAGCGGGAGTCGGAGATGAGCAGTTCTTC
-,TRBV7-7,TRBJ1-5,-,CASSMGINQPQHF,TGTGCCAGCAGCATGGGAATAAATCAGCCCCAGCATTTT
-,TRBV6-1,TRBJ2-5,few,CASSDEDLETQYF,TGTGCCAGCAGTGATGAGGATCTAGAGACCCAGTACTTC
-,TRBV7-9,TRBJ2-7,-,CASSLPSGGVRPPSSYEQYF,TGTGCCAGCAGCTTACCATCCGGAGGGGTGCGACCCCCCTCATCCTACGAGCAGTACTTC
-,TRBV6-8,TRBJ2-5,few,CASSPDGGETQYF,TGTGCCAGCAGCCCCGATGGAGGAGAGACCCAGTACTTC
TRBD1,TRBV19,TRBJ2-1,-,CASSRGRGYGSYNEQFF,TGTGCCAGTAGTCGCGGCAGGGGGTATGGATCCTACAATGAGCAGTTCTTC
-,TRBV6-5,TRBJ2-3,-,CASSYSPLGADTQYF,TGTGCCAGCAGTTATTCCCCCCTGGGGGCAGATACGCAGTATTTT
-,TRBV7-2,TRBJ2-7,many,CASSLDRATYEQYF,TGTGCCAGCAGCTTAGACAGGGCGACCTACGAGCAGTACTTC
-,TRBV7-2,TRBJ2-7,few,CASSPGPNQNYEQYF,TGTGCCAGCAGCCCAGGACCGAATCAGAACTACGAGCAGTACTTC
-,TRBV27,TRBJ2-6,-,CASSQGLAGANVLTF,TGTGCCAGCAGTCAGGGTTTAGCTGGGGCCAACGTCCTGACTTTC
TRBD2,TRBV18,TRBJ2-3,few,CASPLASGGTDTQYF,TGTGCCAGCCCCCTGGCTAGCGGGGGCACAGATACGCAGTATTTT
TRBD2,TRBV15,TRBJ2-3,many,CATSRDVAGGTDTQYF,TGTGCCACCAGCAGAGATGTAGCGGGAGGCACAGATACGCAGTATTTT
TRBD1,TRBV28,TRBJ1-6,-,CASSAPGQGDSPLHF,TGTGCCAGCAGTGCCCCGGGACAGGGTGATTCACCCCTCCACTTT
TRBD2,TRBV9,TRBJ2-7,-,CASSATSGRGEQYF,TGTGCCAGCAGCGCGACTAGCGGGAGAGGGGAGCAGTACTTC
TRBD1,TRBV20-1,TRBJ1-3,-,CSAREGQGVNTIYF,TGCAGTGCTAGAGAAGGACAGGGCGTAAACACCATATATTTT
TRBD1,TRBV4-1,TRBJ2-5,few,CASSSTRPDREAQETQYF,TGCGCCAGCAGCTCGACCCGGCCGGACAGGGAAGCCCAAGAGACCCAGTACTTC
TRBD1,TRBV7-9,TRBJ1-4,few,CASSPGTGMRKLFF,TGTGCCAGCAGCCCCGGGACAGGGATGAGAAAACTGTTTTTT
TRBD2,TRBV6-6,TRBJ2-1,-,CVSSSPAGTTNEQFF,TGTGTCAGCAGTAGCCCAGCGGGAACGACCAATGAGCAGTTCTTC
-,TRBV7-9,TRBJ1-2,few,CASSLNRDNYGYTF,TGTGCCAGCAGCTTAAACCGGGACAACTATGGCTACACCTTC
TRBD2,TRBV7-2,TRBJ2-5,many,CASSLGVGLAAQETQYF,TGTGCCAGCAGCTTAGGGGTGGGACTAGCGGCCCAAGAGACCCAGTACTTC
TRBD2,TRBV6-2/TRBV6-3,TRBJ2-7,-,CASSVGLAGAVEYF,TGTGCCAGCAGTGTGGGACTAGCGGGAGCTGTTGAGTACTTC
-,TRBV5-4,TRBJ2-5,few,CASSLVGQHQETQYF,TGTGCCAGCAGCTTGGTGGGGCAGCACCAAGAGACCCAGTACTTC
TRBD2,TRBV7-2,TRBJ2-3,many,CASSLALAGTDTQYF,TGTGCCAGCAGCTTAGCCCTAGCGGGAACAGATACGCAGTATTTT
-,TRBV19,TRBJ1-1,many,CASSDQNTEAFF,TGTGCCAGTAGTGACCAGAACACTGAAGCTTTCTTT
-,TRBV7-9,TRBJ1-5,-,CASSKDGENQPQHF,TGTGCCAGCAGCAAGGACGGTGAGAATCAGCCCCAGCATTTT
-,TRBV7-6,TRBJ2-5,-,CASSPIGAGNFATQYF,TGTGCCAGCAGCCCCATCGGGGCGGGGAATTTTGCGACCCAGTACTTC
-,TRBV4-1,TRBJ1-1,-,CASSQDSLQGHTEAFF,TGCGCCAGCAGCCAAGATAGCCTTCAGGGGCACACTGAAGCTTTCTTT
-,TRBV7-2,TRBJ1-3,-,CASSLGRVGNTIYF,TGTGCCAGCAGCTTAGGGAGGGTTGGAAACACCATATATTTT
-,TRBV20-1,TRBJ1-6,-,CSARDTGQNNSPLHF,TGCAGTGCTAGAGATACCGGACAGAATAATTCACCCCTCCACTTT
TRBD1,TRBV4-1,TRBJ1-1,few,CASSQVDRGNTEAFF,TGCGCCAGCAGCCAAGTGGACAGGGGGAACACTGAAGCTTTCTTT
TRBD2,TRBV6-1,TRBJ2-3,many,CASSEGSGKVNTQYF,TGTGCCAGCAGTGAAGGTAGCGGGAAGGTAAATACGCAGTATTTT
TRBD2,TRBV10-1,TRBJ2-1,-,CASSESPGRQNEQFF,TGCGCCAGCAGTGAGTCTCCCGGGAGGCAGAATGAGCAGTTCTTC
TRBD2,TRBV12-3/TRBV12-4,TRBJ2-2,-,CASSPNGLEAGELFF,TGTGCCAGCAGCCCAAACGGACTAGAGGCCGGGGAGCTGTTTTTT
-,TRBV4-3,TRBJ2-3,-,CASSQSTGPTDTQYF,TGCGCCAGCAGCCAAAGTACGGGTCCCACAGATACGCAGTATTTT
-,TRBV19,TRBJ1-1,few,CASSMGLQNTEAFF,TGTGCCAGTAGTATGGGCTTACAGAACACTGAAGCTTTCTTT